This T cell receptor beta chain was documented in a study of CD8+ T cells in alopecia areata. Study overall: Each of the treated patients was given oral tofacitinib, 5 to 10 mg twice daily, for moderate-to-severe alopecia areata.

Broader study findings: Clonality was higher in lesional than normal scalp, especially in alopecia totalis/universalis.

Peripheral blood samples and lesional scalp punch biopsies were obtained from alopecia areata patients. Researchers picked out CD4+ and CD8+ T cells from PBMCs by sorting. The CDR3 is 14 residues long. The V and J ends lost 8 bases and 0 bases respectively, with 12 bases between them. CDR1 and CDR2 (germline): SNHLY, FYNNEI. A word on this clone: Its antigen is not identified.

RNA extraction and reverse transcription yielded cDNA as sequencing template. The protocol was immunoSEQ multiplex PCR, while the TCRdb copy is restricted to in-frame clones and leaves out a portion. The sample shows fewer than 200,000 clones, around 50% of them seen only once. The chain has TRBV2 and TRBJ2-3; the D gene is possibly TRBD1 (5 bases). The material was CD4+ T cells sorted from blood, obtained at week 0. This clonotype was sampled from a human donor with alopecia areata. The CDR3, as DNA: TGTGCCAGCGAAGACCGACAGAGCACAGATACGCAGTATTTT. Translating it yields CASEDRQSTDTQYF.